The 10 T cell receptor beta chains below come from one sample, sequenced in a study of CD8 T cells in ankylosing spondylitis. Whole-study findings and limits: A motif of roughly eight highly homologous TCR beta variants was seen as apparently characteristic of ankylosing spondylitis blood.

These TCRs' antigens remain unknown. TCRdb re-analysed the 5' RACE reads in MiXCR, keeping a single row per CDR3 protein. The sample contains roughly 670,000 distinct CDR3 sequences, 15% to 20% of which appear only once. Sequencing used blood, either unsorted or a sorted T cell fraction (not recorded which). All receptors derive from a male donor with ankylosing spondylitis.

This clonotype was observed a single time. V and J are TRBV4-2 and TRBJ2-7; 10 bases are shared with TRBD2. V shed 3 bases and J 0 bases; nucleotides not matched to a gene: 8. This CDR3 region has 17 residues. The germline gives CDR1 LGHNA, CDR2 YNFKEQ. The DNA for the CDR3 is TGTGCCAGCAGCCAGCGACTAGCGGGTTATGGCTCCTACGAGCAGTACTTC. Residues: CASSQRLAGYGSYEQYF.

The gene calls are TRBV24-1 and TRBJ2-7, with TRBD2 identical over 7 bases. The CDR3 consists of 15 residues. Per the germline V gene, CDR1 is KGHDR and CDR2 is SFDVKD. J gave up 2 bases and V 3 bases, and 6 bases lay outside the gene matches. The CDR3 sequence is CATSDPSGTTYEQYF. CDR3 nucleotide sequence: TGTGCCACCAGTGATCCTAGCGGTACAACCTACGAGCAGTACTTC.

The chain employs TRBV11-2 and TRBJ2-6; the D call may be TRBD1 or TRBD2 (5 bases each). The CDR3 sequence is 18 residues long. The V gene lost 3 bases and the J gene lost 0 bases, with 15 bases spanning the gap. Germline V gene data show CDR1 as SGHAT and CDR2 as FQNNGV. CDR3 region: CASSFRVDGTSGANVLTF. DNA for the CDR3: TGTGCCAGCAGCTTTAGGGTTGACGGGACCTCTGGGGCCAACGTCCTGACTTTC.

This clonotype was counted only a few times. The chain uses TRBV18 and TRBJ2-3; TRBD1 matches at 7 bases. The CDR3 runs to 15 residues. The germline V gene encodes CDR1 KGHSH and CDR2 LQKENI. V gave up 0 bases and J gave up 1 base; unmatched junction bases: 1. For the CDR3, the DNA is TGTGCCAGCTCACCACCAGACAGGGGCACAGATACGCAGTATTTT. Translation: CASSPPDRGTDTQYF.

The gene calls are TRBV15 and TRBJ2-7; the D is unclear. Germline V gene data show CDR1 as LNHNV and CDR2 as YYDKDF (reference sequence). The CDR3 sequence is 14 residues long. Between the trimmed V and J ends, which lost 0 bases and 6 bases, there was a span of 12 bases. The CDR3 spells CATSRDFPYTEQYF. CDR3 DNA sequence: TGTGCCACCAGCAGAGATTTCCCATATACCGAGCAGTACTTC.

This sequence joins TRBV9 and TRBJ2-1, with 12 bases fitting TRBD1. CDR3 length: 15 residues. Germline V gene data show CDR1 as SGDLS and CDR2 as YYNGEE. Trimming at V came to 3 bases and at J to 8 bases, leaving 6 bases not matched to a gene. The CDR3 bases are TGTGCCAGCAGCGGGGGGGACAGGGGGCTCGATGAGCAGTTCTTC. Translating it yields CASSGGDRGLDEQFF.

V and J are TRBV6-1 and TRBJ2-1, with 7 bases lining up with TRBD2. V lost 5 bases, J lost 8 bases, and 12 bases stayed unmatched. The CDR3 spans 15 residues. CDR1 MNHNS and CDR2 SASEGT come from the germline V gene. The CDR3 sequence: CASSMSGARGDEQFF. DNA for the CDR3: TGTGCCAGCAGTATGAGCGGGGCCCGCGGGGATGAGCAGTTCTTC.

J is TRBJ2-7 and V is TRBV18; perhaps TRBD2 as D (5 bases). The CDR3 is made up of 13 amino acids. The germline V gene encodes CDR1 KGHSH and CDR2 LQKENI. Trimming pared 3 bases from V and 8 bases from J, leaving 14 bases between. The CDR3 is CASSPTRELKQYF. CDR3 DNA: TGTGCCAGCTCACCCACTAGGGAACTGAAGCAGTACTTC.

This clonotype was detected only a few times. Here the CDR3 DNA reads TGTGCCAGCAGTCCGGACAGAACGAGACCAACAGATACGCAGTATTTT. Translating gives CASSPDRTRPTDTQYF. V usage is TRBV7-2 and J usage is TRBJ2-3; D may be TRBD1 (6 bases). Per the germline V gene, CDR1 is SGHTA and CDR2 is FQGNSA. The CDR3 has 16 residues. Between the trimmed V and J ends, which lost 6 bases and 3 bases, there was a span of 19 bases.

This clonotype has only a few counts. The CDR3 reads CASRGARGSNTEAFF. The CDR3 DNA follows: TGTGCCAGCAGGGGCGCGAGGGGGTCTAACACTGAAGCTTTCTTT. The V gene is TRBV6-1, the J gene TRBJ1-1; D possibly corresponds to TRBD1 (6 bases). Trimming took off 6 bases at V and 2 bases at J, with 16 bases between the two ends. The CDR3 spans 15 residues. Germline V gene data show CDR1 as MNHNS and CDR2 as SASEGT.